This entry is about one TCR beta chain. The germline CDR1 and CDR2 sequences are SGHTA and FQGNSA. CDR3 length: 14 residues. Between the trimmed V and J ends, which lost 5 bases and 7 bases, there was a span of 15 bases. Assay used: immunoSEQ multiplex PCR; TCRdb lists only in-frame clones, some missing. Of over 90,000 clones listed, 88% were seen once; the top ten hold less than 6%. The sample is drawn from a study of identifying expanded T cells in peripheral blood. The sequence was obtained from a person between 18 and 70 years old in good health. The chain carries TRBV7-2 and TRBJ1-3; D gene uncertain. Sequenced sample: blood. The CDR3 bases are TGTGCCAGCAGCGACACGCCAATCGCGAACACCATATATTTT. This encodes CASSDTPIANTIYF. Supplemented by reference TRBV7-2 and TRBJ1-3, the full variable domain reads GAGVSQSPSNKVTEKGKDVELRCDPISGHTALYWYRQSLGQGLEFLIYFQGNSAPDKSGLPSDRFSAERTGGSVSTLTIQRTQQEDSAVYLCASSDTPIANTIYFGEGSWLTVV.